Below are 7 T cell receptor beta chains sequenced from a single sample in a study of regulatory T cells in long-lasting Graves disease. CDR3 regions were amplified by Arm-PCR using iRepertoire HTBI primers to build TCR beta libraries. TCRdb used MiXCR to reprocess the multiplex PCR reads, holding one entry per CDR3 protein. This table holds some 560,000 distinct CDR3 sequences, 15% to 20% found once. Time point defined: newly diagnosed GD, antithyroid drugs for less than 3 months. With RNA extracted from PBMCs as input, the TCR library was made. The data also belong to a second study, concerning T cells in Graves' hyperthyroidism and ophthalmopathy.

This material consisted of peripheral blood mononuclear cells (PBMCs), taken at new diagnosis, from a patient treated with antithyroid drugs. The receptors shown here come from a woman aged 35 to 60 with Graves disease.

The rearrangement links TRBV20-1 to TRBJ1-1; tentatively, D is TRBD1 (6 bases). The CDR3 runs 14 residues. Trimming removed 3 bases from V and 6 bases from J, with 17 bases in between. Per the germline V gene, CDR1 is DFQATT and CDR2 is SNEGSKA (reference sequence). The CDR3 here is CSASVGPGVSEAFF. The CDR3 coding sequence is TGCAGTGCTAGTGTGGGACCAGGGGTCTCTGAAGCTTTCTTT.

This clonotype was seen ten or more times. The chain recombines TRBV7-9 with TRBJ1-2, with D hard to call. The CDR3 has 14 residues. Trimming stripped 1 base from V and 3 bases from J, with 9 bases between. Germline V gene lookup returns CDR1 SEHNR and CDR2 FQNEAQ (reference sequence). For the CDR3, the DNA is TGTGCCAGCAGCTTAGAACCGGTTTACTATGGCTACACCTTC. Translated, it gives CASSLEPVYYGYTF.

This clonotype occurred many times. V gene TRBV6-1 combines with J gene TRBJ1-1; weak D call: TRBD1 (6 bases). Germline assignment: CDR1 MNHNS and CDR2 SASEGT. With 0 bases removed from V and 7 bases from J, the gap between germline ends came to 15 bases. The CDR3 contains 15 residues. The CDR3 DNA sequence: TGTGCCAGCAGTGAAGCGCCCAGGGACAATTATGAAGCTTTCTTT. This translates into CASSEAPRDNYEAFF.

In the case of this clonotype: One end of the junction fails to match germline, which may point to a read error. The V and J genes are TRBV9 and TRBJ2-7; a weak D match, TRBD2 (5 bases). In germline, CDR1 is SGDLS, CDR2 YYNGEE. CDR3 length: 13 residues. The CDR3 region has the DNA TGTGCCAGCAGCGGCCTAGCCTCCTCCGAGCAGTACTTC. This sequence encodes CASSGLASSEQYF.

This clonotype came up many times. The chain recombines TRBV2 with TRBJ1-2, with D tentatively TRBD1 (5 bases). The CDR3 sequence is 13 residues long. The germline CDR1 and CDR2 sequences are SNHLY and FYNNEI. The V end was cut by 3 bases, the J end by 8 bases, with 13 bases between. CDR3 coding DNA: TGTGCCAGCAGTGATGAAGGGGTGCTGGGCTACACCTTC. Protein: CASSDEGVLGYTF.

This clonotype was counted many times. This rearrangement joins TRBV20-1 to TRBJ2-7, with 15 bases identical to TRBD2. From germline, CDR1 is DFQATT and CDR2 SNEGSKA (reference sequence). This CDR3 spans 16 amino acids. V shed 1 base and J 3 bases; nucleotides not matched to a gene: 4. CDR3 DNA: TGCAGTGCTAGAGGTTCGGGACTAGCGGGAGGCTACGAGCAGTACTTC. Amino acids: CSARGSGLAGGYEQYF.

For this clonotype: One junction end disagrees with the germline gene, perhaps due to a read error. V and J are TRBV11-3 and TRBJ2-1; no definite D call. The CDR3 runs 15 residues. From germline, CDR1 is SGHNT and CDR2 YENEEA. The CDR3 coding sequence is TGTGCCAGCAGCTTAGGACCGAGCTCCTACAATAAGCAGTTCTTC. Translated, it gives CASSLGPSSYNKQFF.